The present T cell receptor (beta chain) was sequenced within a study of T cell therapy after organ transplantation (dated by TCRdb to the late 2010s). Turning to the overall study: Therapy products were autologous CMV-specific T cells expanded in vitro for approximately 15 days with a peptide pool of 30 HLA class I and II CMV epitopes. Blood samples for the short-term post-therapy time point were taken 4 to 8 weeks after therapy ended. Among the ten patients, eight were classed as clinical responders, while two were classed as nonresponders. Long-term post-therapy samples were obtainable from only about 75% of the 10 patients. The study was a follow-up TRBV repertoire analysis of an open-label phase I trial of autologous CMV-specific adoptive T cell therapy in solid-organ transplant recipients. A median of 1.92 x 10^8 CMV-specific T cells was administered to patients across 2 to 6 intravenous infusions. Patients were given up to 6 doses of T cells at 2-week intervals and were followed for roughly seven months after finishing therapy.

Concerning this clone: There is no known antigen for this receptor. Base-call qualities are not available, and no considerably larger clone is one nucleotide away.

The sample's time point, from its label and the paper: 4-8 weeks after completion of therapy. The patients had received solid-organ transplants and had cytomegalovirus that was drug-resistant/recurrent. Ten to eleven trial participants were selected for repertoire analysis based on availability of post-therapy peripheral blood mononuclear cells. Viable CD3+CD8+CD4- lymphocytes were isolated from PBMCs by sorting on a BD FACSAria III. The Qiagen DNeasy Kit was used to extract genomic DNA from the sorted cells. The germline V gene yields MDHEN for CDR1 and SYDVKM for CDR2. The CDR3 runs 16 amino acids, cysteine and phenylalanine included. Just the 48-base CDR3 DNA is kept, in frame starting at base 1. V is clipped by 8 bases and J by 4 bases, and the sequence between their germline boundaries is 23 bases long. General study outcomes and caveats: Nonresponders showed marked pretherapy clonal expansions with minimal repertoire change after therapy. Post-therapy reconstitution appeared to include both transferred clonotypes and endogenous clonotypes not detected in the therapy products. Because the cohort was small, confounders such as concurrent antirejection and antiviral medications could not be assessed. Fold change in CD8 clonality after therapy inversely correlated with pretherapy clonality, suggesting less biased repertoires were more receptive to remodeling. The small number of expansions detected in nonresponders may be due to reduced sample coverage caused by poor CD8+ T cell yield.

Using the immunoSEQ two-step, bias-controlled multiplex PCR assay, TRB CDR3 regions were amplified from genomic DNA. An Illumina NextSeq 500 was used to sequence the CDR3 libraries. The authors' pipeline ran thus. The immunoSEQ Analyzer platform was used for initial alignment and bioinformatics, including bias normalization against synthetic CDR3 analogs. Annotation of V, D and J genes was based on the definitions in the IMGT database. Further TRBV analyses used VDJtools version 1.1.10 and the R package tcR version 2.2.1.11 with default settings. GLIPH analysis was performed with version 1.0 using default settings. Significant clonotype frequency changes were tested by 2-sided binomial test with Benjamini-Hochberg correction (alpha = 0.01) in CDR3 sequences with at least 5 reads. Held by TCRdb, this immuneACCESS table contains in-frame sequences only and omits some clones. Under half of the omission traces to an unresolved V gene where checked; the cause of the rest is unknown. The DNA was the basis for D and trimming; V, J and clone size are from that table. Present in this sample are 4,500 or so clones, 55% to 75% of which were seen just once. The ten top clones hold roughly two fifths of the sample.

This clonotype was sampled from a human patient who had received a solid organ transplant and had CMV disease. After a transplant, the donor of the graft may account for some T cells. The sample here was CD8+ T cells from blood, taken after autologous CMV-specific T cell therapy. This chain is built from TRBV28 and TRBJ1-2, and the D gene may be TRBD1, 5 bases matching. The base sequence is TGTGCCAGCTCCCTCCCCCTCGGCCAGGGCGTCTATGGCTACACCTTC. Its translation reads: CASSLPLGQGVYGYTF.